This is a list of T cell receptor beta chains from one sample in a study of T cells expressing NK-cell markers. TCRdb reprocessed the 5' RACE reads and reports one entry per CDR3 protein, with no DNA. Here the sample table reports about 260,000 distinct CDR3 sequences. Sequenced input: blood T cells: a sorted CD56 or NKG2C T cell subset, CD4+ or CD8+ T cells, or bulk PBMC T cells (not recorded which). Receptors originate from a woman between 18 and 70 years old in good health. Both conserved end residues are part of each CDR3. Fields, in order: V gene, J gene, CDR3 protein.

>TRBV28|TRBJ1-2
CASSSRMTGGNYGYTF
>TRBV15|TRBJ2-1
CATSRVYNEQFF
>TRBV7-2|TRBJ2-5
CASSLGRGEPSWETQYF
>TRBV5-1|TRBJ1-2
CASSLTGPYTF
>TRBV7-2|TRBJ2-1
CASSLTPGQSYEQFF
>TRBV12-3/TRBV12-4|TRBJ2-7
CASSFLGDIYEQYF
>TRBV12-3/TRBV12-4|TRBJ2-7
CASGFGGGEQYF
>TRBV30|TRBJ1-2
CAWSVLGRGGYTF
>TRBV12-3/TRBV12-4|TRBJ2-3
CASSRQGRTDTQYF
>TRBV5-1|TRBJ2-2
CASSPGENTGELFF
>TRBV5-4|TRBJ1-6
CASSQGQGTSPLHF
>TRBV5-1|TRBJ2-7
CASSLVVGVSYEQYF
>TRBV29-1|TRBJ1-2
CSVEEQGNYGYTF
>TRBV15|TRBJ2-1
CATSSGQYNEQFF
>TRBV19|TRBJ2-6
CASSPSPNVLTF
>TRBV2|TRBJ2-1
CASSELSGGRNEQFF
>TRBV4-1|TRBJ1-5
CASSQERGTVLNQPQHF
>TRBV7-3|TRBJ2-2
CASSLRLVPGELFF
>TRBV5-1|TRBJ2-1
CASSLQRDNEQFF
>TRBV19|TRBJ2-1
CASSRRGGEQFF
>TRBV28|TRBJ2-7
CASSLPGLYEQYF
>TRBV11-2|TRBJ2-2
CASSQDRGTGELFF
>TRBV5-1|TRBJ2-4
CASSLVAGGFKNIQYF
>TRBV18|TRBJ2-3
CASSPGRQTYTQYF
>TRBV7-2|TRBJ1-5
CASTGTANQPQHF
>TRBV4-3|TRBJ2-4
CASSQDYAGIGAKNIQYF
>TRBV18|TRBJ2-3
CASSPFGLARTDTQYF
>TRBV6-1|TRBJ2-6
CATRGSSGANVLTF
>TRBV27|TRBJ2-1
CASSSLGLGDNEQFF
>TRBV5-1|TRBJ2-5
CASSSGTPQETQYF
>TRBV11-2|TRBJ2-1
CASSLVRSVSYNEQFF
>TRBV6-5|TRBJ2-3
CASSYSRGSGGEADTQYF
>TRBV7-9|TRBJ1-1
CASSLALVRGTEAFF
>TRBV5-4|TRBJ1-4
CASSLGGGELEKLFF
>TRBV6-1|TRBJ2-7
CASRRIPDVSYEQYF
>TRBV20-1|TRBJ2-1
CSELAGGSASYNEQFF
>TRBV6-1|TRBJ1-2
CASRQPGGPSYTF
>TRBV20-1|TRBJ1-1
CSAPPPGQSTHTEAFF
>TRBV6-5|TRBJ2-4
CASSSSGGNIQYF
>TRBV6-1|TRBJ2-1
CASTRDGYNEQFF
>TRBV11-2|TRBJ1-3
CASSLGISGNTIYF
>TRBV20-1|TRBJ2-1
CSARAYEAEASRQFF
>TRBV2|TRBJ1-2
CASSESGYGYTF
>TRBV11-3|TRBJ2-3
CASSGGRTRTDTQYF
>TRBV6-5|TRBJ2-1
CASSYKGAVNEQFF
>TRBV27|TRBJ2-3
CASSPERGDTQYF
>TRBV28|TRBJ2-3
CASSWGVASTDTQYF
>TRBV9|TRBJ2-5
CASSLKREGSETQYF
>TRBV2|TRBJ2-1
CASLPRTWTSGNEQFF
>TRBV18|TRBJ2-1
CASSPSETFNEQFF